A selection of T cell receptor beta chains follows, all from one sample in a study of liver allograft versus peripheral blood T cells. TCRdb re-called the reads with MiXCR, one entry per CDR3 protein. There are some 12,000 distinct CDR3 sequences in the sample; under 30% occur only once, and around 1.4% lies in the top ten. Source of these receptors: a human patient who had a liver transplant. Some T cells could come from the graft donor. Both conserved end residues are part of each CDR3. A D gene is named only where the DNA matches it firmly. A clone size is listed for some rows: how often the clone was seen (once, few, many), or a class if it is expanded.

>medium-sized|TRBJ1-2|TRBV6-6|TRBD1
TGTGCCAGCAGGTCAGGACAGGCTAACTATGGCTACACCTTC
CASRSGQANYGYTF
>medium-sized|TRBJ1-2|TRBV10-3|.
TGTGCCATCAGGATCTTACAGGAGGATGGCTACACCTTC
CAIRILQEDGYTF
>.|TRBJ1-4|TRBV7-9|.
TGTGCCAGCAGCCTTGGATCTGGTAGTGATACTAATGAAAAACTGTTTTTT
CASSLGSGSDTNEKLFF
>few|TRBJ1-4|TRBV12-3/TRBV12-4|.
TGTGCCAGCACCCTTCGCCTTGGATGGGTTGAGCTGTTTTTT
CASTLRLGWVELFF
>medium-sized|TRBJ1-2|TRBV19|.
TGTGCCAGTAGTCACCGGCAATCTCCTTATGGCTACACCTTC
CASSHRQSPYGYTF
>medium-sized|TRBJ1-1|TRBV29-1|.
TGCAGCGTTGGGGTTTCTGAAGCTTTCTTT
CSVGVSEAFF
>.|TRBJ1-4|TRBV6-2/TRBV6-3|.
TGTGCCAGCACAAGGGGGGCCAGGACTAATGAAAAACTGTTTTTT
CASTRGARTNEKLFF
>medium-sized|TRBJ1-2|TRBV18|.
TGTGCCAGCTCACCACGTGAGGGGGGCAACTATGGCTACACCTTC
CASSPREGGNYGYTF
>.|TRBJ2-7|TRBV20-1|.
TGCAGTGTTGGTTCGCGTCAGGATCGCTCCTACGAGCAGTACTTC
CSVGSRQDRSYEQYF
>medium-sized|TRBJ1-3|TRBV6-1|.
TGTGCCAGCAGTGAGGCGGGCAGGGCTGGAAACACCATATATTTT
CASSEAGRAGNTIYF
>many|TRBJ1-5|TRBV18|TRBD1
TGTGCCAGCTCTTCAATAGCCGGGACAGGAAACAATCAGCCCCAGCATTTT
CASSSIAGTGNNQPQHF
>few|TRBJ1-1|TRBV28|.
TGTGCCAGCAGTTTTTGGCCGTCGGGGGCCGGTGTAGACACTGAAGCTTTCTTT
CASSFWPSGAGVDTEAFF
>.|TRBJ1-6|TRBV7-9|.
TGTGCCAGCAGCTTGGGGTTACTAGATAATTCACCCCTCCACTTT
CASSLGLLDNSPLHF
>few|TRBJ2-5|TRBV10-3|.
TGTGCCATCAGGGGACTGGAAGAGACCCAGTACTTC
CAIRGLEETQYF
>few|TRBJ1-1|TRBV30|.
TGTGCCTGGAACCTCTGGGGGGCTGGAGACACTGAAGCTTTCTTT
CAWNLWGAGDTEAFF
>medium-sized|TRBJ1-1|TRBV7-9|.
TGTGCCAGCAGTCTCCTATTGGACACTGAAGCTTTCTTT
CASSLLLDTEAFF
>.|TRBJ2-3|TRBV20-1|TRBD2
TGCAGTGCTAGGGCCGGCCTCGGACTAGCGGGAGAAGAGGATACGCAGTATTTT
CSARAGLGLAGEEDTQYF
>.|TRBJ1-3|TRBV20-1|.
TGCAGTGCTAGAAAATCGGCTCAATCTGGAAACACCATATATTTT
CSARKSAQSGNTIYF
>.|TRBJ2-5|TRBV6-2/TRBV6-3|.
TGTGCCAGCAGTTCACGTAGAGGGGTAGAGACCCAGTACTTC
CASSSRRGVETQYF
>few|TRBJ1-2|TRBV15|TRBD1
TGTGCCACCAGCACCAGGGGGAGGATAGGCTACACCTTC
CATSTRGRIGYTF
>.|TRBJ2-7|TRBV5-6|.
TGTGCCAGCAGCTCCCGGGTGGCAACCTACGAGCAGTACTTC
CASSSRVATYEQYF
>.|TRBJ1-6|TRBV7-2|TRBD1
TGTGCCAGCAGCCCAGCCTCCGGGACAGGGTGGTCACCCCTCCACTTT
CASSPASGTGWSPLHF
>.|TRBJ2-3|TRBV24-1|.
TGTGCCACCAGTGCCCAGATCACAGATACGCAGTATTTT
CATSAQITDTQYF
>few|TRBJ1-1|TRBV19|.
TGTGCCAGTAGTCCTCGGACATTAGGGACTGAAGCTTTCTTT
CASSPRTLGTEAFF
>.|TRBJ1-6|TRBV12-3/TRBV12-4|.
TGTGCCAGCAGTTTTAGGGGCTCACCCCTCCACTTT
CASSFRGSPLHF
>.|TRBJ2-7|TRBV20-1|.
TGCAGTGCTAGAGCGTCCGCGCCGTTATACGAGCAGTACTTC
CSARASAPLYEQYF
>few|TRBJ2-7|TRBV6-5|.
TGTGCCAGCACTGTCTTGGTCCCCTACGAGCAGTACTTC
CASTVLVPYEQYF